The 20 T cell receptor beta chains presented below share a single source sample, sequenced in a study of cytomegalovirus exposure and HLA in healthy donors. 13 Jbeta primers and 60 Vbeta primers were used for the PCR. Clones were read by immunoSEQ multiplex PCR, and TCRdb kept only the in-frame ones, dropping some. The sample carries roughly 99,000 clones, over 70% recorded once. Sequences were obtained from PBMCs. All receptors come from a man younger than 40 in good health and CMV-seronegative.

For the CDR3, the DNA is TGTGCCAGCAGCTTAGTTACAGGGGTGCTTGAAGCTTTCTTT. Encoded protein: CASSLVTGVLEAFF. This sequence joins TRBV7-9 and TRBJ1-1; the match to TRBD1 covers 7 bases. After removal of 1 base from V and 7 bases from J, the junction contained 6 bases not matched to a gene. The CDR3 totals 14 residues. The germline V gene encodes CDR1 SEHNR and CDR2 FQNEAQ (reference sequence).

The chain joins TRBV11-2 to TRBJ2-5; 12 nucleotides match TRBD2. V shed 1 base, J shed 0 bases, and the junction held 6 bases outside the gene matches. The germline CDR1 and CDR2 sequences are SGHAT and FQNNGV. The CDR3 runs to 18 residues. CDR3 nucleotides: TGTGCCAGCAGCTTAGGGACTAGCGGGGTATGGGACCAAGAGACCCAGTACTTC. It codes for CASSLGTSGVWDQETQYF.

The chain carries TRBV10-3 and TRBJ1-6, with 10 bases lining up with TRBD1. The CDR3 length is 16 residues. After removal of 7 bases from V and 5 bases from J, the junction contained 8 bases not matched to a gene. Per the germline V gene, CDR1 is ENHRY and CDR2 is SYGVKD. The CDR3 coding sequence is TGTGCCATCAATTCTGGGGACAGGGGAGATAATTCACCCCTCCACTTT. It is translated as CAINSGDRGDNSPLHF.

Remarks on this clone: At the DNA level, this CDR3 is encoded by other sequences in the same sample as well. The chain is built from TRBV9 and TRBJ1-1, with D possibly matching TRBD1 (5 bases). V was trimmed by 1 base and J by 1 base, leaving 8 bases between them. The CDR3 loop spans 14 amino acids. Germline V gene data show CDR1 as SGDLS and CDR2 as YYNGEE. The CDR3 protein is CASSVQGANTEAFF. As DNA, the CDR3 is TGTGCCAGCAGCGTACAAGGGGCGAACACTGAAGCTTTCTTT. The full variable domain, with the rest looked up from reference TRBV9 and TRBJ1-1, is DSGVTQTPKHLITATGQRVTLRCSPRSGDLSVYWYQQSLDQGLQFLIQYYNGEERAKGNILERFSAQQFPDLHSELNLSSLELGDSALYFCASSVQGANTEAFFGQGTRLTVV.

The chain joins TRBV7-9 to TRBJ2-7, with 8 bases aligning to TRBD2. The germline gives CDR1 SEHNR, CDR2 FQNEAQ (reference sequence). CDR3 length equals 15 residues. Losses at the gene ends were 4 bases for V and 4 bases for J; bases not matched to a gene: 9. DNA for the CDR3: TGTGCCAGCAGCTCCCCGGGAGGGCCACGATACGAGCAGTACTTC. Translating gives CASSSPGGPRYEQYF.

V usage is TRBV6-5 and J usage is TRBJ1-2; D ambiguous. This CDR3 has 14 residues. CDR1 and CDR2 from the germline V gene are MNHEY and SVGAGI. Deletions cut 2 bases from V and 2 bases from J, with 9 bases between. CDR3 region: CASSYNTENYGYTF. In nucleotides, the CDR3 is TGTGCCAGCAGTTACAATACAGAGAACTATGGCTACACCTTC.

V is TRBV4-1 and J is TRBJ1-2; 10 nucleotides agree with TRBD1. CDR1 and CDR2 from the germline V gene are MGHRA and YSYEKL. This CDR3 region has 17 residues. The V and J ends lost 6 bases and 6 bases, in that order; junction bases with no gene match: 16. The CDR3 DNA sequence: TGCGCCAGCAGTCACCTTCCGGGACAGGGGCGGGTAAATGGCTACACCTTC. Protein product: CASSHLPGQGRVNGYTF.

The rearrangement uses TRBV28 and TRBJ2-1, with D perhaps TRBD2 (5 bases). The CDR3 is made up of 11 amino acids. The ends were cut back, 5 bases at V and 12 bases at J, with 11 bases in the middle. Per germline, CDR1 MDHEN and CDR2 SYDVKM. The CDR3 loop reads CASSLLRGQFF. CDR3 DNA sequence: TGTGCCAGCAGTCTTCTTCGGGGGCAGTTCTTC.

The rearrangement uses TRBV11-2 and TRBJ2-3, with 10 bases matching TRBD2. There are 15 residues in the CDR3. J lost 4 bases, V lost 5 bases, and 6 bases had no gene match. Germline CDR1 SGHAT, CDR2 FQNNGV. Here the CDR3 reads CASSLRLAGADTQYF. CDR3 bases: TGTGCCAGCAGCCTCCGGCTAGCGGGAGCAGATACGCAGTATTTT.

The V and J genes are TRBV13 and TRBJ2-3; a weak D match, TRBD2 (5 bases). V was trimmed by 2 bases and J by 2 bases, leaving 14 bases between them. There are 16 residues in the CDR3. The germline gives CDR1 PRHDT, CDR2 FYEKMQ (reference sequence). DNA for the CDR3: TGTGCCAGCAGCTTAAGGTGGCTAGCCTTCACAGATACGCAGTATTTT. It is translated as CASSLRWLAFTDTQYF.

V and J are TRBV9 and TRBJ2-3, with D uncertain. Trimming removed 2 bases from V and 4 bases from J, with 8 bases in between. This CDR3 spans 13 amino acids. Germline CDR1 is SGDLS and CDR2 is YYNGEE. The CDR3 is CASSVRNADTQYF. As DNA, the CDR3 is TGTGCCAGCAGCGTCAGGAATGCAGATACGCAGTATTTT.

The chain employs TRBV7-9 and TRBJ2-2, with TRBD1 identical over 9 bases. The V gene's germline CDR1 is SEHNR and CDR2 FQNEAQ (reference sequence). V was clipped by 7 bases and J by 7 bases; unmatched bases: 7. The CDR3 contains 14 residues. The CDR3 bases are TGTGCCAGCATCGACAGGGGGAACGGCGGGGAGCTGTTTTTT. Its protein is CASIDRGNGGELFF. The variable domain in full, completed from reference TRBV7-9 and TRBJ2-2, reads DTGVSQNPRHKITKRGQNVTFRCDPISEHNRLYWYRQTLGQGPEFLTYFQNEAQLEKSRLLSDRFSAERPKGSFSTLEIQRTEQGDSAMYLCASIDRGNGGELFFGEGSRLTVL.

This clone showed up just once. This rearrangement joins TRBV6-5 to TRBJ1-2, with a possible D match to TRBD1 (5 bases). V lost 6 bases to trimming and J lost 3 bases, with 14 bases between them. CDR1 is MNHEY, CDR2 SVGAGI, per germline. The CDR3 covers 14 residues. CDR3 nucleotide sequence: TGTGCCAGCAGCTCTTCAGGGCAACACTATGGCTACACCTTC. It specifies CASSSSGQHYGYTF.

The chain joins TRBV18 to TRBJ2-7; 8 bases map to TRBD1. The CDR3 sequence is 12 residues long. Per the germline V gene, CDR1 is KGHSH and CDR2 is LQKENI. The ends lost 6 bases at V and 2 bases at J; junction bases unmatched: 0. The CDR3: CASSGQAYEQYF. In nucleotides, the CDR3 is TGTGCCAGCTCGGGACAGGCCTACGAGCAGTACTTC.

This clone was recorded a few times. The V and J genes are TRBV6-5 and TRBJ2-3, with 11 bases identical to TRBD2. Germline V gives CDR1 MNHEY, CDR2 SVGAGI. Germline trimming cut 7 bases from V and 1 base from J; bases unmatched to any gene: 1. This CDR3 contains 14 residues. The CDR3 here is CASTSGGRTDTQYF. The CDR3 DNA reads TGTGCCAGCACTAGCGGGGGGCGCACAGATACGCAGTATTTT.

The chain combines TRBV5-1 with TRBJ2-7; TRBD2 matches at 9 bases. V lost 5 bases, J lost 5 bases, and 8 bases stayed unmatched. This CDR3 has 14 residues. Germline lookup yields CDR1 SGHRS and CDR2 YFSETQ. The CDR3 nucleotides are TGCGCCAGCAGACATCTGGGACTAGCCGACGAGCAGTACTTC. It specifies CASRHLGLADEQYF.

This rearrangement joins TRBV13 to TRBJ2-1; D call uncertain. Trimming took 4 bases from V and 8 from J, leaving 15 bases between them. The germline CDR1 and CDR2 sequences are PRHDT and FYEKMQ (reference sequence). The CDR3 contains 14 residues. In DNA form, the CDR3 reads TGTGCCAGCAGCTCCGTAGGTAGTCGGGATGAGCAGTTCTTC. It codes for CASSSVGSRDEQFF. The full variable domain, rest sourced from reference TRBV13 and TRBJ2-1, is AAGVIQSPRHLIKEKRETATLKCYPIPRHDTVYWYQQGPGQDPQFLISFYEKMQSDKGSIPDRFSAQQFSDYHSELNMSSLELGDSALYFCASSSVGSRDEQFFGPGTRLTVL.

V and J are TRBV5-1 and TRBJ1-2; TRBD1 aligns across 9 bases. This CDR3 is built from 13 residues. Germline values: CDR1 SGHRS, CDR2 YFSETQ. J lost 6 bases, V lost 4 bases, and 4 bases had no gene match. CDR3 loop: CASSPQGANGYTF. For the CDR3, the DNA is TGCGCCAGCAGCCCACAGGGGGCTAATGGCTACACCTTC.

The V and J genes are TRBV10-2 and TRBJ2-2; TRBD1 is a possible D gene (5 bases). The V gene's germline CDR1 is WSHSY and CDR2 SAAADI. This CDR3 region has 16 residues. V was trimmed by 1 base and J by 6 bases, leaving 15 bases between them. In nucleotides, the CDR3 is TGCGCCAGCAGTGAGTTCGGTTCGGCAGGGCCCGGGGAGCTGTTTTTT. Encoded protein: CASSEFGSAGPGELFF.

The chain links TRBV6-4 to TRBJ2-1; 10 positions agree with TRBD2. CDR3 length equals 15 residues. Germline V gives CDR1 MRHNA, CDR2 SNTAGT. V shed 0 bases and J 7 bases; nucleotides not matched to a gene: 3. The DNA of the CDR3 is TGTGCCAGCAGTGACTCAGCGGGAGGGGTGAATGAGCAGTTCTTC. This translates into CASSDSAGGVNEQFF.